Shown below are 26 T cell receptor beta chains from a single sample sequenced in a study of CD8 T cells in Susac syndrome. The RNA input was about 0.45 to 1 ug, and it was reverse transcribed with random hexamers. TCRdb fed the immunoSEQ multiplex PCR reads into MiXCR, producing one record per CDR3 protein. The table lists 130,000 to 150,000 distinct CDR3 sequences, 94% of them singletons, with approximately 0.3% in the top ten. Material for sequencing was CD8+ T cells from PBMCs. The source of these receptors is a human donor in good health.

V gene TRBV28 combines with J gene TRBJ2-7; D is uncertain. Trimming stripped 3 bases from V and 7 bases from J, with 7 bases between. CDR1 MDHEN and CDR2 SYDVKM come from the germline V gene. The CDR3 loop spans 11 amino acids. CDR3 in DNA: TGTGCCAGCAGTTTTGACGGAGAGCAGTACTTC. It yields the protein CASSFDGEQYF.

The gene calls are TRBV9 and TRBJ2-7; 9 nucleotides align to TRBD1. Germline lookup yields CDR1 SGDLS and CDR2 YYNGEE. The CDR3 contains 15 residues. The V segment lost 3 bases and the J segment 6 bases; nucleotides outside the gene matches: 10. The CDR3 nucleotides are TGTGCCAGCAGCGCATCGGGGACAGGGATCTCCGAGCAGTACTTC. This sequence encodes CASSASGTGISEQYF.

This clonotype has a single count. The rearrangement uses TRBV27 and TRBJ2-2; D gene uncertain. Germline values: CDR1 MNHEY, CDR2 SMNVEV (reference sequence). V was trimmed by 2 bases and J by 7 bases, leaving 8 bases between them. CDR3 length: 13 amino acids. CDR3 sequence reads: CASSLGFSGELFF. In DNA, the CDR3 is TGTGCCAGCAGTTTAGGGTTCAGCGGGGAGCTGTTTTTT.

The rearrangement joins TRBV13 to TRBJ2-7; the match to TRBD2 covers 7 bases. The CDR3 covers 15 residues. V was pared by 3 bases and J by 0 bases, with 5 bases of the junction left unmatched. The germline CDR1 and CDR2 sequences are PRHDT and FYEKMQ (reference sequence). The chain's CDR3 is CASSFKASGSYEQYF. CDR3 bases: TGTGCCAGCAGCTTTAAGGCTAGCGGCTCCTACGAGCAGTACTTC.

This clonotype was observed a single time. The chain joins TRBV25-1 to TRBJ1-5, with D unresolved. Germline V gene lookup returns CDR1 MGHDK and CDR2 SYGVNS. This CDR3 has 13 amino acids. The ends were cut back, 2 bases at V and 7 bases at J, with 9 bases in the middle. The CDR3 DNA reads TGTGCCAGCAGTGAAAGGATCCCCCAGCCCCAGCATTTT. Its protein is CASSERIPQPQHF.

This chain links TRBV6-5 with TRBJ2-5; 7 nucleotides match TRBD1. This CDR3 has 14 amino acids. Germline trimming cut 7 bases from V and 1 base from J; bases unmatched to any gene: 6. CDR1 is MNHEY, CDR2 SVGAGI, per germline. The CDR3, as DNA: TGTGCCAGCACCCCGGGACAGCTCCAAGAGACCCAGTACTTC. It yields the protein CASTPGQLQETQYF.

The chain uses TRBV7-9 and TRBJ2-5, with TRBD2 matching 9 bases. Trimming removed 4 bases from V and 0 bases from J; junction bases left unmatched: 0. The CDR3 is made up of 14 amino acids. The germline V gene encodes CDR1 SEHNR and CDR2 FQNEAQ (reference sequence). For the CDR3, the DNA is TGTGCCAGCAGCTCTAGCGGGAACCAAGAGACCCAGTACTTC. Amino acids: CASSSSGNQETQYF. The entire variable domain, with the rest obtained from reference TRBV7-9 and TRBJ2-5, is as follows: DTGVSQNPRHKITKRGQNVTFRCDPISEHNRLYWYRQTLGQGPEFLTYFQNEAQLEKSRLLSDRFSAERPKGSFSTLEIQRTEQGDSAMYLCASSSSGNQETQYFGPGTRLLVL.

V is TRBV9 and J is TRBJ2-3, with D possibly being TRBD2 (6 bases). The CDR3 is made up of 16 amino acids. Trimming took off 4 bases at V and 3 bases at J, with 18 bases between the two ends. CDR1 is SGDLS and CDR2 is YYNGEE in the germline V gene. The CDR3 is CASSPHGGTGTDTQYF. The CDR3 nucleotides are TGTGCCAGCAGCCCTCATGGGGGGACTGGGACAGATACGCAGTATTTT.

The chain couples TRBV19 to TRBJ2-1; D is ambiguous. CDR1 LNHDA and CDR2 SQIVND come from the germline V gene (reference sequence). The CDR3 spans 12 residues. V lost 1 base to trimming and J lost 7 bases, with 5 bases between them. The CDR3 here is CASSIVVNEQFF. The CDR3 DNA sequence: TGTGCCAGTAGTATAGTGGTTAATGAGCAGTTCTTC.

J is TRBJ2-7 and V is TRBV27, with 7 bases lining up with TRBD2. Germline V CDR1 and CDR2: MNHEY, SMNVEV (reference sequence). The CDR3 runs 13 residues. The ends lost 6 bases at V and 3 bases at J; junction bases unmatched: 5. The CDR3 DNA reads TGTGCCAGCAGAGGACTAGGAGTCTACGAGCAGTACTTC. It specifies CASRGLGVYEQYF.

The rearrangement uses TRBV29-1 and TRBJ2-7, with D possibly TRBD2 on 5 matching bases. Germline V gives CDR1 SQVTM, CDR2 ANQGSEA. Trimming cost V 4 bases and J 6 bases, with 13 bases left between them. The CDR3 is made up of 12 amino acids. The CDR3 is CSVVGTAGEQYF. The CDR3 DNA reads as TGCAGCGTTGTGGGTACGGCGGGCGAGCAGTACTTC.

The J gene is TRBJ2-1, the V gene TRBV2, with D maybe TRBD2 (5 bases). Germline CDR1 and CDR2: SNHLY and FYNNEI. With 8 bases removed from V and 0 bases from J, the gap between germline ends came to 17 bases. The CDR3 length is 16 residues. In DNA form, the CDR3 reads TGTGCCAGCTTAAATAGTCGAGCGGTCTCCTACAATGAGCAGTTCTTC. This translates into CASLNSRAVSYNEQFF. The full variable domain, its missing parts supplied by reference TRBV2 and TRBJ2-1, is EPEVTQTPSHQVTQMGQEVILRCVPISNHLYFYWYRQILGQKVEFLVSFYNNEISEKSEIFDDQFSVERPDGSNFTLKIRSTKLEDSAMYFCASLNSRAVSYNEQFFGPGTRLTVL.

The chain couples TRBV20-1 to TRBJ2-1; tentatively, D is TRBD2 (5 bases). The germline CDR1 and CDR2 sequences are DFQATT and SNEGSKA (reference sequence). The length of the CDR3 is 20 residues. The V end was cut by 0 bases, the J end by 7 bases, with 31 bases between. The CDR3 protein is CSARDPNNPEKGSLGNEQFF. CDR3 in DNA: TGCAGTGCTAGAGATCCTAACAACCCCGAGAAAGGGAGTCTGGGTAATGAGCAGTTCTTC.

J is TRBJ2-1 and V is TRBV27, with 7 nucleotides matching TRBD1. From germline, CDR1 is MNHEY and CDR2 SMNVEV (reference sequence). The V gene end was trimmed by 4 bases and the J gene end by 3 bases; junction bases not matched to a gene: 9. The CDR3 contains 16 residues. The CDR3 here is CASSWSGTALYNEQFF. The CDR3, as DNA: TGTGCCAGCAGTTGGTCCGGGACAGCGCTCTACAATGAGCAGTTCTTC.

The chain recombines TRBV9 with TRBJ1-2, with D possibly TRBD1 on 5 matching bases. The CDR3 extends over 12 amino acids. Per the germline V gene, CDR1 is SGDLS and CDR2 is YYNGEE. V dropped 3 bases and J dropped 7 bases, with 10 bases sitting between them. The CDR3 region is CASSDEGFGYTF. The CDR3 DNA sequence: TGTGCCAGCAGCGACGAGGGGTTTGGCTACACCTTC. Filled out from reference TRBV9 and TRBJ1-2, the complete variable domain reads DSGVTQTPKHLITATGQRVTLRCSPRSGDLSVYWYQQSLDQGLQFLIQYYNGEERAKGNILERFSAQQFPDLHSELNLSSLELGDSALYFCASSDEGFGYTFGSGTRLTVV.

This chain uses TRBV27 with TRBJ2-5; 10 positions match TRBD2. Germline-derived CDR1 and CDR2 are MNHEY and SMNVEV (reference sequence). The trim removed 4 bases at V and 4 bases at J, leaving 9 bases unmatched. This CDR3 region has 16 residues. The CDR3 nucleotides read TGTGCCAGCAGTTCGGCTAGCGGGAGTATAGGAGAGACCCAGTACTTC. This gives the protein CASSSASGSIGETQYF.

The chain combines TRBV6-5 with TRBJ2-7; no definite D call. The CDR3 contains 14 residues. Trimming removed 7 bases from V and 6 bases from J, with 19 bases in between. CDR1 is MNHEY and CDR2 is SVGAGI in the germline V gene. The DNA for the CDR3 is TGTGCCAGCATCATCGCCCCCGGACCTGGCGAGCAGTACTTC. Amino acids: CASIIAPGPGEQYF.

The chain carries TRBV20-1 and TRBJ2-7; 7 nucleotides agree with TRBD2. This CDR3 comprises 13 residues. The germline V gene has CDR1 DFQATT and CDR2 SNEGSKA (reference sequence). After removal of 6 bases from V and 4 bases from J, the junction contained 9 bases not matched to a gene. This CDR3 is CSAAEAGEYEQYF. Here the CDR3 DNA reads TGCAGTGCCGCCGAGGCGGGAGAGTACGAGCAGTACTTC.

Only one count was recorded for this clonotype. The CDR3 nucleotides read TGTGCCAGCAGCCAATTGGGACTAGCGGCATCCTACGAGCAGTACTTC. As protein: CASSQLGLAASYEQYF. The J gene is TRBJ2-7, the V gene TRBV4-2; 11 nucleotides agree with TRBD2. The germline V gene has CDR1 LGHNA and CDR2 YNFKEQ. The ends lost 2 bases at V and 1 base at J; junction bases unmatched: 4. The CDR3 spans 16 residues.

This clonotype has a handful of counts. The DNA for the CDR3 is TGTGCCAGCCAGGCGGAATCCTACGAGCAGTACTTC. It codes for CASQAESYEQYF. The rearrangement links TRBV7-9 to TRBJ2-7; no clear D. This CDR3 has 12 residues. V was trimmed by 8 bases and J by 1 base, leaving 9 bases between them. The germline V gene has CDR1 SEHNR and CDR2 FQNEAQ (reference sequence). Complete variable domain (other parts from reference TRBV7-9 and TRBJ2-7): DTGVSQNPRHKITKRGQNVTFRCDPISEHNRLYWYRQTLGQGPEFLTYFQNEAQLEKSRLLSDRFSAERPKGSFSTLEIQRTEQGDSAMYLCASQAESYEQYFGPGTRLTVT.

The chain uses TRBV16 and TRBJ2-7; the match to TRBD1 covers 8 bases. The V gene end was trimmed by 1 base and the J gene end by 5 bases; junction bases not matched to a gene: 10. Germline V gene lookup returns CDR1 KGHSY and CDR2 FQNENV. The CDR3 totals 16 residues. The CDR3 DNA reads as TGTGCCAGCAGCCAATGGGTATTTCAGGGGGCCGACGAGCAGTACTTC. It translates to CASSQWVFQGADEQYF.

The DNA for the CDR3 is TGTGCCAGCAGCTCAGGACAGATGAACACTGAAGCTTTCTTT. Its translation is CASSSGQMNTEAFF. The genes are TRBV12-3 or TRBV12-4 and TRBJ1-1; D is perhaps TRBD1 (6 bases). V gave up 6 bases and J gave up 0 bases, with 11 bases separating them. This CDR3 comprises 14 residues.

The chain recombines TRBV7-9 with TRBJ1-1, with D possibly matching TRBD1 (5 bases). The length of the CDR3 is 15 residues. Germline V lookup: CDR1 SEHNR, CDR2 FQNEAQ (reference sequence). V dropped 1 base and J dropped 1 base, with 10 bases sitting between them. The CDR3 loop is CASSLEDTGNTEAFF. The CDR3 nucleotides read TGTGCCAGCAGCTTAGAGGACACAGGGAACACTGAAGCTTTCTTT.

The J gene is TRBJ1-4, the V gene TRBV6-5; D uncertain. Germline V gene data show CDR1 as MNHEY and CDR2 as SVGAGI. V lost 4 bases, J lost 2 bases, and 17 bases lay in between. The CDR3 loop spans 17 amino acids. The CDR3 sequence: CASSSAAPPATNEKLFF. The CDR3 nucleotides read TGTGCCAGCAGTTCTGCGGCCCCCCCGGCGACTAATGAAAAACTGTTTTTT.

This chain connects TRBV29-1 to TRBJ2-3; 8 bases are a match to TRBD1. This CDR3 is built from 15 residues. Germline V gives CDR1 SQVTM, CDR2 ANQGSEA. The trim removed 2 bases at V and 2 bases at J, leaving 6 bases unmatched. CDR3 in DNA: TGCAGCGTTGAACGGGCAGGGGGCTTCACAGATACGCAGTATTTT. Its translation: CSVERAGGFTDTQYF.

This sequence joins TRBV9 and TRBJ1-5; D call uncertain. V was trimmed by 0 bases and J by 7 bases, leaving 8 bases between them. Germline lookup yields CDR1 SGDLS and CDR2 YYNGEE. The CDR3 is 13 residues long. CDR3 sequence reads: CASSVEGYQPQHF. The CDR3 DNA reads as TGTGCCAGCAGCGTAGAGGGTTACCAGCCCCAGCATTTT.